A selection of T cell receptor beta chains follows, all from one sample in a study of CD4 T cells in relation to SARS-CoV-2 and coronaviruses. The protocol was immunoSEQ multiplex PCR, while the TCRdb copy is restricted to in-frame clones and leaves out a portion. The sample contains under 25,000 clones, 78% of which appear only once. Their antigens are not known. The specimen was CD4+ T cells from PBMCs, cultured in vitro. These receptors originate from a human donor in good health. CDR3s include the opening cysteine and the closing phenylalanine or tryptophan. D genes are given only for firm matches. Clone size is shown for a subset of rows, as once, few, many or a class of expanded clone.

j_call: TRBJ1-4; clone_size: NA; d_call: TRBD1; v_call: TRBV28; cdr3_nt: TGTGCCAGCAGTTCCCACCAGGGGGCCCCAAGTGAAAAACTGTTTTTT; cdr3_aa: CASSSHQGAPSEKLFF
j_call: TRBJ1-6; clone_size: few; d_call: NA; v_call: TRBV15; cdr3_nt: TGTGCCACCAGTTGGCGGAGGGAGGGTAATTCACCCCTCCACTTT; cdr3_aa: CATSWRREGNSPLHF
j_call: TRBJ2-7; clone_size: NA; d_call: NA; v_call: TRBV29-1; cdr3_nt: TGCAGCGTTGAAGCTAGCTCGAGCTCCTACGAGCAGTACTTC; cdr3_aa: CSVEASSSSYEQYF
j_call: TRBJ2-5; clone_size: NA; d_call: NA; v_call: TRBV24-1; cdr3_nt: TGTGCCACCAGTGACTCGGGATGGGGAGAGACCCAGTACTTC; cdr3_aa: CATSDSGWGETQYF
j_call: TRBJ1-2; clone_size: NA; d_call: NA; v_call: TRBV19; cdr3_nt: TGTGCCAGTAGTATAGATTTCCGGACGCGGGGCTACACCTTC; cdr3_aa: CASSIDFRTRGYTF
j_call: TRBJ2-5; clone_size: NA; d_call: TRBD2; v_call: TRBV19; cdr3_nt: TGTGCCAGTAGTCCAACTAGCGGGCAAGAGACCCAGTACTTC; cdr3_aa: CASSPTSGQETQYF
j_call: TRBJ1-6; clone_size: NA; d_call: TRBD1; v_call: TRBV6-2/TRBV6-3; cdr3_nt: TGTGCCAGCAGTTCCCGGGACAGAGACTCACCCCTCCACTTT; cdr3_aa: CASSSRDRDSPLHF
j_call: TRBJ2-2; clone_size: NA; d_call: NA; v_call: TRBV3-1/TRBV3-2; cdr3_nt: TGTGCCAGCAGCCGCGAACAGGGAGCCGGGGAGCTGTTTTTT; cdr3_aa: CASSREQGAGELFF
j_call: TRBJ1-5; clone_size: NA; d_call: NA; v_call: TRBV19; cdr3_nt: TGTGCCAGTAGTATAGATTCTACAGGGATGAAGCCCCAGCATTTT; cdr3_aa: CASSIDSTGMKPQHF
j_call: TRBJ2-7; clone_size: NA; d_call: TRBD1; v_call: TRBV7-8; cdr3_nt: TGTGCCAGCAGCTTAGAAAGGACAGGAGTTAAAGAGCAGTACTTC; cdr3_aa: CASSLERTGVKEQYF
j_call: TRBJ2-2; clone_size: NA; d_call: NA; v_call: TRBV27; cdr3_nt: TGTGCCAGCAGTTTATCAGGCTTGGCCCCCGGGGAGCTGTTTTTT; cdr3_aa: CASSLSGLAPGELFF
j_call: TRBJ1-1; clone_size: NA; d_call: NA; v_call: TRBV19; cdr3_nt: TGTGCCAGTAGTACCCTTCTTCACGGGGCAGCGAACACTGAAGCTTTCTTT; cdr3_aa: CASSTLLHGAANTEAFF
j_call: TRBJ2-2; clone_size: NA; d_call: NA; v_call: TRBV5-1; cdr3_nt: TGCGCCAGCAGCCAGAATGGGGACACCGGGGAGCTGTTTTTT; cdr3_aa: CASSQNGDTGELFF
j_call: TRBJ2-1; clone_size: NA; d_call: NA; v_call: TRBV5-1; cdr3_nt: TGCGCCAGCAGCCTCCGACGCGGGTCAATCTACAATGAGCAGTTCTTC; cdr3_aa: CASSLRRGSIYNEQFF
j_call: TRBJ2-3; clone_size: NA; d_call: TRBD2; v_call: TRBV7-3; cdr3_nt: TGTGCCAGCAGCCCCTCGGGACTAGCGGGCCTCACAGATACGCAGTATTTT; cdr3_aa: CASSPSGLAGLTDTQYF
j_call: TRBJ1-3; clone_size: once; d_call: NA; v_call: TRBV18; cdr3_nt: TGTGCCAGCTCACCCCTTCCGTCCGGGACACCCGGAAACACCATATATTTT; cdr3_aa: CASSPLPSGTPGNTIYF
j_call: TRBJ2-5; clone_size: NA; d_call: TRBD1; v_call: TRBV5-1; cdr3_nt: TGCGCCAGCAGCTCGACAGGGCACTTCCAAGAGACCCAGTACTTC; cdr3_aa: CASSSTGHFQETQYF
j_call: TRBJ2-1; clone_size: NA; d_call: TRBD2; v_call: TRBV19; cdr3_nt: TGTGCCAGTAGTATACCTAGCGGGAGCTATGAGCAGTTCTTC; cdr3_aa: CASSIPSGSYEQFF
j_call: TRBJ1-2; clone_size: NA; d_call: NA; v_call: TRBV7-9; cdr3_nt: TGTGCCAGCAGCTTAGGACGTAACTATGGCTACACCTTC; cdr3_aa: CASSLGRNYGYTF
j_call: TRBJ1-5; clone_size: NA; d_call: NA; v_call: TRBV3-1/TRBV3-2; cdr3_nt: TGTGCCAGCAGCCAAGGGGATCAGCCCCAGCATTTT; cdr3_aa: CASSQGDQPQHF
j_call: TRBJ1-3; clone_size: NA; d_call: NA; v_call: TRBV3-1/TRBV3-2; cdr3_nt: TGTGCCAGCAGCCAGCCCATGGGGGCTGGAAACACCATATATTTT; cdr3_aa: CASSQPMGAGNTIYF
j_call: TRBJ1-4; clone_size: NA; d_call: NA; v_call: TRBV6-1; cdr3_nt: TGTGCCAGCAGTGAAGGTCAGGGGATGAGTGAAAAACTGTTTTTT; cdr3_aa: CASSEGQGMSEKLFF
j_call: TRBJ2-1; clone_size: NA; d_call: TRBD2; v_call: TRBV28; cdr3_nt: TGTGCCAGCAGTTTAGGCTTAGCGGGAGGCCATGAGCAGTTCTTC; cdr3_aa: CASSLGLAGGHEQFF
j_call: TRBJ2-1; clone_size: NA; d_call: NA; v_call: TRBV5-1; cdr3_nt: TGCGCCAGCAGTCCCGGGACGAGCTCCTACAATGAGCAGTTCTTC; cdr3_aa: CASSPGTSSYNEQFF
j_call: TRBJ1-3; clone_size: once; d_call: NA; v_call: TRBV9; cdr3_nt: TGTGCCAGCAGCGTAGCCCTACCCGTCCAAGTGGAATCTGGAAACACCATATATTTT; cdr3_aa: CASSVALPVQVESGNTIYF
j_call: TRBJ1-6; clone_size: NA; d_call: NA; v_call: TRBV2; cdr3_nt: TGTGCCAGCAGGGGGGACGGGGGCGGCGGACCCCTCCACTTT; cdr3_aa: CASRGDGGGGPLHF
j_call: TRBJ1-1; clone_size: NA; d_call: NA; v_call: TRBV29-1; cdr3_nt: TGCAGCGTTGGATTGTGGGGGTTTGAAGCTTTCTTT; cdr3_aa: CSVGLWGFEAFF
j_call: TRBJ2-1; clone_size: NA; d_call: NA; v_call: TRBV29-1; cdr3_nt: TGCAGCGTGTCGGGGACCCGGACCCCCAATGAGCAGTTCTTC; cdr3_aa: CSVSGTRTPNEQFF
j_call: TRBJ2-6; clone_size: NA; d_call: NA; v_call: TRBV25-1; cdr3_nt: TGTGCCAGCACCCCCCCCTCCGGGGCCAACGTCCTGACTTTC; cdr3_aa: CASTPPSGANVLTF
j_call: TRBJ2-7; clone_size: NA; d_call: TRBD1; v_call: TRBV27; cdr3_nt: TGTGCCAGCAGACTAAGACAGGGACAGTACTTC; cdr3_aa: CASRLRQGQYF
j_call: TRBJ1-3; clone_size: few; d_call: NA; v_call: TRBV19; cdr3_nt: TGTGCCAGTAGTGGGCACAGCTCTGGAAACACCATATATTTT; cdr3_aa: CASSGHSSGNTIYF
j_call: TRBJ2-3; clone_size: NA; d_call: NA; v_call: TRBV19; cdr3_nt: TGTGCCAGTAGTACAACGAGTGACACAGATACGCAGTATTTT; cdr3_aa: CASSTTSDTDTQYF
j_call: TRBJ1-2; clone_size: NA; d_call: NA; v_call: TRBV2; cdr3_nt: TGTGCCAGCGAGGGTCTTGGGACAAGAGGCTACACCTTC; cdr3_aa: CASEGLGTRGYTF
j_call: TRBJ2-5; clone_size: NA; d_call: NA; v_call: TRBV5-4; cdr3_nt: TGTGCCAGCAGCTTGTTTGGACGAGGGGTTGGAGAGACCCAGTACTTC; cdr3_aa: CASSLFGRGVGETQYF